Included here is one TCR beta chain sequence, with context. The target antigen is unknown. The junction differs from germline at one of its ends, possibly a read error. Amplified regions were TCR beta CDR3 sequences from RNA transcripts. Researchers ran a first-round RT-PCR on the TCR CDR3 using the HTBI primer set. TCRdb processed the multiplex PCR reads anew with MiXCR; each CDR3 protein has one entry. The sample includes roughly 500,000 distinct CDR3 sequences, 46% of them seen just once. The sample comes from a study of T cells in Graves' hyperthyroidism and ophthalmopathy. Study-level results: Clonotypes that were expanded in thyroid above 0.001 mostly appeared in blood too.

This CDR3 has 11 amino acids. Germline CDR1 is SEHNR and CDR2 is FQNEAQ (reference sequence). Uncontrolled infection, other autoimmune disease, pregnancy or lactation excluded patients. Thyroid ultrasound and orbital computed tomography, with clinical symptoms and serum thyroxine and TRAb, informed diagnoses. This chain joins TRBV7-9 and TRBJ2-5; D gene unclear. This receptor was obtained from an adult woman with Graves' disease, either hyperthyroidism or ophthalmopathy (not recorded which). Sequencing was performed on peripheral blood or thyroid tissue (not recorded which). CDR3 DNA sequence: TGTACCAGCAGCTCAAGCAGGACCCAGTACTTC. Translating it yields CTSSSSRTQYF.